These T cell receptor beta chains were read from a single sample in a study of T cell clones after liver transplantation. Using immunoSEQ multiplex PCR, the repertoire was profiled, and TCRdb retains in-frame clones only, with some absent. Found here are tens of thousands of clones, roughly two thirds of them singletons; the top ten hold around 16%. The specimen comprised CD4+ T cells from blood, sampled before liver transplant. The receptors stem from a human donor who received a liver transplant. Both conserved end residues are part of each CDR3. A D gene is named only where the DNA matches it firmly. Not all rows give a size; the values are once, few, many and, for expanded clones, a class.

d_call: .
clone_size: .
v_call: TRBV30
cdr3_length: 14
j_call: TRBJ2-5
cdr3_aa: CAWRADRLLETQYF
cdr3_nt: TGTGCCTGGAGAGCCGACAGGTTACTGGAGACCCAGTACTTC

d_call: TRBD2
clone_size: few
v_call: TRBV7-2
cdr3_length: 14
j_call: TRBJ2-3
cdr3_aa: CASKAGASTDTQYF
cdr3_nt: TGTGCCAGCAAAGCGGGGGCTTCCACAGATACGCAGTATTTT

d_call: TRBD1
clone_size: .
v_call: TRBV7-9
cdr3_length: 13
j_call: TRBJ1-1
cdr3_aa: CASSLPGGTEAFF
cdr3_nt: TGTGCCAGCAGCTTACCAGGGGGCACTGAAGCTTTCTTT

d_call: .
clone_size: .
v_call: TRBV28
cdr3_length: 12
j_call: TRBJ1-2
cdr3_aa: CASSLTGDGYTF
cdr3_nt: TGTGCCAGCAGTTTAACGGGGGATGGCTACACCTTC

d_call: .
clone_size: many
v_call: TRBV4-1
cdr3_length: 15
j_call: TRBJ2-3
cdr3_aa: CASRAALSSTDTQYF
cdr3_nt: TGCGCCAGCAGGGCGGCGCTCTCTAGCACAGATACGCAGTATTTT

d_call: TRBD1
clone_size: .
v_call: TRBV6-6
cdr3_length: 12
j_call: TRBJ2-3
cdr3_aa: CASSPRQGEQYF
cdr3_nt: TGTGCCAGCAGTCCTAGACAGGGGGAGCAGTATTTT

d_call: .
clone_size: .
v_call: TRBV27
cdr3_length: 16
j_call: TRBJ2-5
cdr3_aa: CASSLSGASGQETQYF
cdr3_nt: TGTGCCAGCAGTTTATCAGGGGCGAGTGGCCAAGAGACCCAGTACTTC

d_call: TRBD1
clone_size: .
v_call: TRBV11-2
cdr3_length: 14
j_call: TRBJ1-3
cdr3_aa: CASRNRGREDTIYF
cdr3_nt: TGTGCCAGCAGGAACAGGGGGCGTGAGGACACCATATATTTT

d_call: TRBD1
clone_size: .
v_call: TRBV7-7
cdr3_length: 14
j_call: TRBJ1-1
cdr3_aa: CASSPGQGFSEAFF
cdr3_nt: TGTGCTAGCAGCCCGGGACAGGGTTTTAGTGAAGCTTTCTTT

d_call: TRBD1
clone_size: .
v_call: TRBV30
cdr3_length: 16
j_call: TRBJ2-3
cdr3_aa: CAWSAGTGTMADTQYF
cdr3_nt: TGTGCCTGGAGTGCCGGGACAGGAACAATGGCAGATACGCAGTATTTT

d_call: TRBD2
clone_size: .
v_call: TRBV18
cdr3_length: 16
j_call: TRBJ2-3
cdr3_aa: CASSPNLAASTDTQYF
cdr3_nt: TGTGCCAGCTCACCAAATCTAGCGGCTAGCACAGATACGCAGTATTTT

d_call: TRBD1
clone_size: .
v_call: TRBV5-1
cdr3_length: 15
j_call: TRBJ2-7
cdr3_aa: CASSHSRDRGDEQYF
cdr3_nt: TGCGCCAGCAGCCATAGCCGGGACAGGGGTGACGAGCAGTACTTC

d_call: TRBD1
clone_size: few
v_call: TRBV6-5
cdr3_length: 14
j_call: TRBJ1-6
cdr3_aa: CASRLQGLRAPLHF
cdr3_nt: TGTGCCAGCAGACTACAGGGGCTCAGGGCACCCCTCCACTTT

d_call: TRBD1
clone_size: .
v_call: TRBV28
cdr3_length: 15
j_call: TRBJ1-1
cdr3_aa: CASSGTGASNTEAFF
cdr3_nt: TGTGCCAGCAGCGGGACAGGAGCTTCGAACACTGAAGCTTTCTTT

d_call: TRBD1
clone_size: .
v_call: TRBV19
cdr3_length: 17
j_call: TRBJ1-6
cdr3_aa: CASSIRPGTGYNSPLHF
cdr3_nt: TGTGCCAGTAGTATCCGACCAGGGACAGGATATAATTCACCCCTCCACTTT

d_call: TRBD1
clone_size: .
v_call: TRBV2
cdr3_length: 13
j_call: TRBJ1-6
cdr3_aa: CASSLTGYSPLHF
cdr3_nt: TGTGCCAGCAGCCTGACAGGGTATTCACCCCTCCACTTT

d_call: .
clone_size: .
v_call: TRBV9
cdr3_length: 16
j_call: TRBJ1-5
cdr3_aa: CASSVRTRGPNQPQHF
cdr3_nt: TGTGCCAGCAGCGTCCGGACACGAGGACCCAATCAGCCCCAGCATTTT

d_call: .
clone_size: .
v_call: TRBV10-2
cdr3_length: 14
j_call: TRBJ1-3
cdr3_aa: CASSESEGRNTIYF
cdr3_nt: TGCGCCAGCAGTGAGTCAGAGGGTCGAAACACCATATATTTT

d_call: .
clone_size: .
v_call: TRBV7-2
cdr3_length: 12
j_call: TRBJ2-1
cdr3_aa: CASSPTTNEQFF
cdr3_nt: TGTGCCAGCAGCCCCACTACCAATGAGCAGTTCTTC

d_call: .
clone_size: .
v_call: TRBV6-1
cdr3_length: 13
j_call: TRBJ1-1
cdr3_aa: CASSTQENTEAFF
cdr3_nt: TGTGCCAGCTCAACACAGGAGAACACTGAAGCTTTCTTT

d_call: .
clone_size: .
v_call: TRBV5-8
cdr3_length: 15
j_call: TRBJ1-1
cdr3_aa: CASSLARFMNTEAFF
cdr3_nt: TGTGCCAGCAGCTTGGCCAGGTTCATGAACACTGAAGCTTTCTTT

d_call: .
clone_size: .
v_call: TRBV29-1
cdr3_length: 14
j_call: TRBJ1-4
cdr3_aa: CSVGLRQHNEKLFF
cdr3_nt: TGCAGCGTTGGGCTGAGACAGCATAATGAAAAACTGTTTTTT

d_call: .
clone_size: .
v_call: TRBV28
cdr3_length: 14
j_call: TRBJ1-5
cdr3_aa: CASSLVQITQPQHF
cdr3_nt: TGTGCCAGCAGTTTGGTACAGATAACACAGCCCCAGCATTTT

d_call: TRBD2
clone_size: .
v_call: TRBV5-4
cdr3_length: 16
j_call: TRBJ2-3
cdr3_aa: CASSLGGGARDHTQYF
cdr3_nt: TGTGCCAGCAGCCTCGGCGGGGGGGCTAGAGATCATACGCAGTATTTT

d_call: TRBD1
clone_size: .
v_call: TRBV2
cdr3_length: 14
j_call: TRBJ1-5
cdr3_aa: CASRGGDRDQPQHF
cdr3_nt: TGTGCCAGCCGGGGGGGGGACAGGGATCAGCCCCAGCATTTT

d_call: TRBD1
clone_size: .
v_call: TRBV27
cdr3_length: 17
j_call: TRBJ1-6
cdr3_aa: CASSLFPGTGRDSPLHF
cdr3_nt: TGTGCCAGCAGTTTATTCCCCGGGACAGGGAGGGATTCACCCCTCCACTTT

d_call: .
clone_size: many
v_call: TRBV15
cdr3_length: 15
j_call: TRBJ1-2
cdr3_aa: CATSREAGWFGGYTF
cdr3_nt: TGTGCCACCAGCAGAGAGGCAGGGTGGTTTGGTGGCTACACCTTC

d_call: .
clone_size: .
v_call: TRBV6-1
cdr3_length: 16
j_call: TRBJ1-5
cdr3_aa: CASSESLNIRNQPQHF
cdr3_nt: TGTGCCAGCAGTGAGTCCCTTAACATCAGGAATCAGCCCCAGCATTTT

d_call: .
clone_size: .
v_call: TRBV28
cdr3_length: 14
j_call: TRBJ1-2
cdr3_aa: CASSWQGPNYGYTF
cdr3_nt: TGTGCCAGCAGTTGGCAGGGTCCTAACTATGGCTACACCTTC

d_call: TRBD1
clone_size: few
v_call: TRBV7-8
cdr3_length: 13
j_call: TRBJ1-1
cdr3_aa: CASSQDRDRGAFF
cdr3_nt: TGTGCCAGCAGCCAAGACAGGGACAGGGGAGCTTTCTTT

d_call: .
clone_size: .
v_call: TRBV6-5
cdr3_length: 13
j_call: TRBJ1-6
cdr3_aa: CASRQSRGSPLHF
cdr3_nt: TGTGCCAGCAGGCAATCCAGGGGATCACCCCTCCACTTT